The clone carrying this T cell receptor (beta chain) was observed at least ten times. Its antigen is currently unknown. This sample was included in a study of CD8+CD57+ T cells in acquired aplastic anemia. Across the study: The mean DNA yield obtained from sorted CD4+ and CD8+ cells came to 3 to 3.5 ug.

Individuals selected for sequencing had exhibited CD8+CD57+ cell expansion on flow cytometry. Patients had received no therapy at the time of blood sampling. Overall study findings and caveats: The same twenty-nine CD8+ CDR3 sequences occurred in patients and in controls.

Germline assignment: CDR1 ENHRY and CDR2 SYGVKD. CDR3 size: 14 residues. V was shortened by 0 bases and J by 5 bases, with 8 bases between the two germline ends. The use of genomic DNA as template underpinned the TCR beta VDJ and CDR3 profiling. TCRdb independently ran MiXCR on the reads; one entry per CDR3 protein. The sample holds about 180,000 distinct CDR3 sequences, 45% to 55% seen once. The specimen was sorted CD4+, CD8+, or CD8+CD57+ T cells (not recorded which) from PBMCs. The clonotype originates from a human donor with aplastic anemia. V and J are TRBV10-3 and TRBJ2-1; D unresolved. The CDR3 sequence: CAISESRINNEQFF. The DNA of the CDR3 is TGTGCCATCAGTGAGTCTCGGATCAACAATGAGCAGTTCTTC.